The 14 T cell receptor beta chains below all came from one sample that was sequenced in a study of T cell repertoires in cytomegalovirus infection (dated by TCRdb to between 2017 and 2020). The data were produced on an Illumina HiSeq 1500. Using fastp at Q25 and MiXCR, TCRdb reprocessed the public reads and kept productive beta chains. CDR3 protein duplicates are merged, each entry listing the most common genes and DNA. The sample table holds roughly 500,000 distinct CDR3 sequences, of which about 10% were seen once. The top ten clones comprise roughly 10% of the sample. Sequencing was carried out using PBMCs. These receptors all come from a human donor in good health (CMV status not recorded). Some clones in this sample may be carry-over from other donors' samples.

This clonotype has ten or more counts. This chain connects TRBV11-2 to TRBJ1-4, with TRBD1 matching 7 bases. V was pared by 4 bases and J by 8 bases, with 10 bases of the junction left unmatched. This CDR3 spans 15 amino acids. Per germline, CDR1 SGHAT and CDR2 FQNNGV. The CDR3 region is CASSSLRGRREKLFF. CDR3 in DNA: TGTGCCAGCAGCTCTCTCAGGGGGAGAAGAGAAAAACTGTTTTTT.

This clonotype occurred many times. This chain connects TRBV28 to TRBJ2-6; D is unclear. Germline loops: CDR1 MDHEN, CDR2 SYDVKM. V dropped 6 bases and J dropped 0 bases, with 12 bases sitting between them. There are 16 residues in the CDR3. The CDR3 DNA reads as TGTGCCAGCAGCCGGGCCCTCCTCTCTGGGGCCAACGTCCTGACTTTC. Amino acids: CASSRALLSGANVLTF. Full variable domain (rest looked up from reference TRBV28 and TRBJ2-6): DVKVTQSSRYLVKRTGEKVFLECVQDMDHENMFWYRQDPGLGLRLIYFSYDVKMKEKGDIPEGYSVSREKKERFSLILESASTNQTSMYLCASSRALLSGANVLTFGAGSRLTVL.

There are many counts of this clonotype. The V and J genes are TRBV7-2 and TRBJ1-5; D remains unclear. The CDR3 sequence is 16 residues long. Trimming shortened V by 1 base and J by 0 bases, and 10 bases separated the two germline ends. CDR1 and CDR2 (germline): SGHTA, FQGNSA. CDR3 bases: TGTGCCAGCAGCTTAGGGGTCCCCTATAGCAATCAGCCCCAGCATTTT. This sequence encodes CASSLGVPYSNQPQHF.

This clonotype was recorded a few times. The chain couples TRBV5-1 to TRBJ1-1; the D is unclear. The length of the CDR3 is 15 residues. The V gene lost 0 bases and the J gene lost 0 bases, with 9 bases spanning the gap. Germline CDR1 SGHRS, CDR2 YFSETQ. CDR3 in DNA: TGCGCCAGCAGCTTGGACTTGAACGTGAACACTGAAGCTTTCTTT. Amino acid sequence: CASSLDLNVNTEAFF.

This clonotype was found many times. CDR3 amino acids: CASSLAGLSGNTIYF. The DNA for the CDR3 is TGTGCCAGCAGCTTAGCAGGACTCTCTGGAAACACCATATATTTT. This chain connects TRBV7-2 to TRBJ1-3; D unresolved. CDR1 SGHTA and CDR2 FQGNSA come from the germline V gene. The germline V and J ends were trimmed by 0 bases and 0 bases, with 6 bases remaining between them. The CDR3 has 15 residues.

This clonotype has ten or more counts. The chain has TRBV7-8 and TRBJ2-3, with D hard to call. Trimming left V 5 bases short and J 2 bases short, with 11 bases between. This CDR3 has 14 amino acids. Germline V gives CDR1 SGHVS, CDR2 FQNEAQ. The CDR3 is CASSPSPHTDTQYF. In nucleotides, the CDR3 is TGTGCCAGCAGCCCTAGTCCCCACACAGATACGCAGTATTTT.

The sample holds many counts of this clonotype. The CDR3 sequence is CSVPVPSSSYNEQFF. CDR3 DNA: TGCAGCGTTCCGGTCCCTTCGAGCTCCTACAATGAGCAGTTCTTC. This chain links TRBV29-1 with TRBJ2-1; D is unclear. Germline CDR1 reads SQVTM; CDR2 reads ANQGSEA. This CDR3 has 15 residues. The germline V and J ends were trimmed by 5 bases and 0 bases, with 14 bases remaining between them.

This clonotype was picked up many times. This chain uses TRBV10-2 with TRBJ1-1; D call uncertain. Germline V gene data show CDR1 as WSHSY and CDR2 as SAAADI. Between the trimmed V and J ends, which lost 7 bases and 3 bases, there was a span of 15 bases. This CDR3 spans 14 amino acids. The CDR3 sequence: CASTKLPRDTEAFF. As DNA, the CDR3 is TGCGCCAGCACTAAACTTCCACGGGACACTGAAGCTTTCTTT.

This clonotype came up many times. The V and J genes are TRBV27 and TRBJ2-3; tentative D call: TRBD2 (5 bases). The CDR3 spans 14 residues. Trimming left V 7 bases short and J 1 base short, with 12 bases between. From germline, CDR1 is MNHEY and CDR2 SMNVEV (reference sequence). This CDR3 reads CASTSGWGTDTQYF. The CDR3 bases are TGTGCCAGCACCTCGGGGTGGGGCACAGATACGCAGTATTTT.

This clonotype was picked up many times. The rearrangement links TRBV28 to TRBJ2-1; 13 positions agree with TRBD2. The V gene end was trimmed by 3 bases and the J gene end by 7 bases; junction bases not matched to a gene: 6. CDR1 and CDR2 (germline): MDHEN, SYDVKM. The CDR3 is made up of 16 amino acids. The CDR3 loop reads CASSLWTSGSRNEQFF. The CDR3 coding sequence is TGTGCCAGCAGTTTGTGGACTAGCGGGAGTCGTAATGAGCAGTTCTTC.

Only a few counts were recorded for this clonotype. The chain is built from TRBV20-1 and TRBJ1-1, with no clear D. The CDR3 is made up of 13 amino acids. Trimming took off 0 bases at V and 3 bases at J, with 8 bases between the two ends. Germline CDR1 is DFQATT and CDR2 is SNEGSKA (reference sequence). DNA of the CDR3: TGCAGTGCTAGAGAGGGCTCGGACACTGAAGCTTTCTTT. Translation gives CSAREGSDTEAFF.

The table lists this clonotype with a few counts. The chain is built from TRBV7-9 and TRBJ1-1; D is perhaps TRBD1 (5 bases). Trimming cost V 6 bases and J 0 bases, with 14 bases left between them. From germline, CDR1 is SEHNR and CDR2 FQNEAQ (reference sequence). The CDR3 spans 15 residues. The CDR3 sequence is CASRPQGQMNTEAFF. In DNA form, the CDR3 reads TGTGCCAGCAGGCCCCAGGGCCAGATGAACACTGAAGCTTTCTTT.

This clonotype has a count of ten or more. This chain joins TRBV5-6 and TRBJ2-4, with D uncertain. This CDR3 has 17 amino acids. Germline assignment: CDR1 SGHDT and CDR2 YYEEEE. V lost 6 bases and J lost 1, with 20 bases in between. CDR3 protein: CASTVGVTLFAKNIQYF. The DNA for the CDR3 is TGTGCCAGCACCGTTGGAGTGACCTTATTTGCCAAAAACATTCAGTACTTC.

The chain uses TRBV13 and TRBJ2-5; no clear D. With 5 bases removed from V and 4 bases from J, the gap between germline ends came to 17 bases. Per the germline V gene, CDR1 is PRHDT and CDR2 is FYEKMQ (reference sequence). The CDR3 is 15 amino acids. CDR3 residues: CASSVYPTARETQYF. For the CDR3, the DNA is TGTGCCAGCAGCGTCTACCCGACTGCGAGAGAGACCCAGTACTTC.